This is a list of T cell receptor beta chains from one sample in a study of vaccination effects on CD4 cells after COVID-19. The table came from immunoSEQ multiplex PCR; TCRdb's copy has only in-frame clones and leaves some out. The data hold roughly 16,000 clones, with about three quarters observed a single time. Antigen specificity for these receptors is unknown. Sequenced material: CD4+ T cells from PBMCs cultured with HCoV-NL63 spike peptides, taken after COVID-19 vaccination. The receptor source for this set is a human donor who received a COVID-19 vaccine. CDR3s include the opening cysteine and the closing phenylalanine or tryptophan. D genes are given only for firm matches. Clone size is not always given. Where it is, it says once, few, many or a class for expanded clones.

j_call	clone_size	d_call	v_call	cdr3_nt	cdr3_aa
TRBJ1-2	.	TRBD1	TRBV4-3	TGCGCCAGCAGTGAAGGGGACAGGGGGGGAGAGGGCTACACCTTC	CASSEGDRGGEGYTF
TRBJ1-1	.	TRBD1	TRBV10-3	TGTGCCATCAGAACCGGACAGGGGGCCGATCAGAACACTGAAGCTTTCTTT	CAIRTGQGADQNTEAFF
TRBJ1-2	.	TRBD1	TRBV3-1/TRBV3-2	TGTGCCAGCAGCCCTCGACAGGGGGCAAGGGGCTACACCTTC	CASSPRQGARGYTF
TRBJ2-3	once	TRBD2	TRBV7-3	TGTGCCAGCAGCTCCCACTCCCTAAGAACTTGGGGGGGGACGGACACAGATACGCAGTATTTT	CASSSHSLRTWGGTDTDTQYF
TRBJ1-1	few	.	TRBV7-2	TGTGCCAGCAGCGCAGCAGGGGTGAACACTGAAGCTTTCTTT	CASSAAGVNTEAFF
TRBJ1-2	.	.	TRBV7-3	TGTGCCAGCAGCTTAAATTCCGGGGAGGGTGGCTACACCTTC	CASSLNSGEGGYTF
TRBJ1-5	.	.	TRBV27	TGTGCCAGCAGTTGGGGTGGGGGCTATAATCAGCCCCAGCATTTT	CASSWGGGYNQPQHF
TRBJ1-1	few	TRBD1	TRBV27	TGTGCCAGCAGCCCGGGTTGGGACAGGAACACTGAAGCTTTCTTT	CASSPGWDRNTEAFF
TRBJ1-6	.	.	TRBV5-1	TGCGCCAGCAGCTTGGCAGAGGTCAATTCACCCCTCCACTTT	CASSLAEVNSPLHF
TRBJ2-5	.	.	TRBV7-9	TGTGCCAGCAGAGGGACTCCCGGAGAGACCCAGTACTTC	CASRGTPGETQYF
TRBJ2-3	few	TRBD2	TRBV7-6	TGTGCCAGCAGTCAAGCGGGGGCTAGCACAGATACGCAGTATTTT	CASSQAGASTDTQYF
TRBJ2-6	.	TRBD2	TRBV28	TGTGCCAGCAGTTTAGGTGGGCGGGAGAACGTCCTGACTTTC	CASSLGGRENVLTF
TRBJ2-3	.	.	TRBV25-1	TGTGCCAGCAGTGTACCTAGCACAGATACGCAGTATTTT	CASSVPSTDTQYF
TRBJ2-3	.	.	TRBV5-1	TGCGCCAGCAGCTTGAATAGCGGCACAGATACGCAGTATTTT	CASSLNSGTDTQYF
TRBJ1-1	.	TRBD1	TRBV27	TGTGCCAGCAGGGGGGCCGGGACAGGGGCTTTCTTT	CASRGAGTGAFF
TRBJ2-7	.	.	TRBV6-4	TGTGCCAGCAGTGCGGGACCTTCGAATTACTACGAGCAGTACTTC	CASSAGPSNYYEQYF
TRBJ2-5	.	TRBD2	TRBV6-1	TGTGCCAGCAGTGAAGTCGGGGGGGAACAAGAGACCCAGTACTTC	CASSEVGGEQETQYF
TRBJ2-5	.	.	TRBV5-4	TGTGCCAGCAGCTCGCGTACGGACCCCGTCCAAGAGACCCAGTACTTC	CASSSRTDPVQETQYF
TRBJ1-2	few	TRBD1	TRBV11-2	TGTGCCAGCAGCTTAGACTACAGGGGTCCCTATGGCTACACCTTC	CASSLDYRGPYGYTF
TRBJ2-6	.	TRBD1	TRBV28	TGTGCCAGCGAGACAGGGGTTGGGGCCAACGTCCTGACTTTC	CASETGVGANVLTF
TRBJ1-2	once	TRBD1	TRBV30	TGTGCAGAGTGGACAGGGGGACTTTATGGCTACACCTTC	CAEWTGGLYGYTF
TRBJ2-2	.	.	TRBV5-1	TGCGCCAGCAGCTTGGAAACTATGGGTCTTACCGGGGAGCTGTTTTTT	CASSLETMGLTGELFF
TRBJ1-1	once	.	TRBV19	TGTGCCAGTAGCCTGGTTGTCAGGGAAACTGAAGCTTTCTTT	CASSLVVRETEAFF
TRBJ2-1	.	.	TRBV29-1	TGCAGCGTTTCCCCCCTTGGGTCCTACAATGAGCAGTTCTTC	CSVSPLGSYNEQFF
TRBJ1-3	.	.	TRBV9	TGTGCCAGCAGCCTGGGTGGAAACACCATATATTTT	CASSLGGNTIYF
TRBJ1-4	.	.	TRBV6-5	TGTGCCAGCAGCCCGGGACTGAGTAATGAAAAACTGTTTTTT	CASSPGLSNEKLFF
TRBJ2-5	.	.	TRBV4-2	TGTGCCAGCAGCCAAGAGGGAGGCGAGACCCAGTACTTC	CASSQEGGETQYF
TRBJ1-1	.	.	TRBV2	TGTGCCAGCACGAGGGGCAGTTTGAACACTGAAGCTTTCTTT	CASTRGSLNTEAFF
TRBJ1-2	.	TRBD1	TRBV14	TGTGCCAGCAGTAGACGACAGGGCGACGGCTACACCTTC	CASSRRQGDGYTF
TRBJ2-7	.	.	TRBV28	TGTGCCAGCAGTTTATCGGGCCAGGGGATATACGAGCAGTACTTC	CASSLSGQGIYEQYF
TRBJ1-2	few	.	TRBV12-5	TGTGCTAGTGGTTGGGACTCTTCTAACTATGGCTACACCTTC	CASGWDSSNYGYTF
TRBJ2-7	.	.	TRBV6-6	TGTGCCAGCAGTTGGCGGCGGGACTCCTACGAGCAGTACTTC	CASSWRRDSYEQYF
TRBJ1-4	.	.	TRBV7-8	TGTGCCAGCAGCTTAGGACGGACTAATGAAAAACTGTTTTTT	CASSLGRTNEKLFF
TRBJ1-6	.	.	TRBV28	TGTGCCAGCAGTTCAGGGAATAATTCACCCCTCCACTTT	CASSSGNNSPLHF
TRBJ1-1	.	.	TRBV3-1/TRBV3-2	TGTGCCAGCAGGGGCAGGGTTACCACTGAAGCTTTCTTT	CASRGRVTTEAFF
TRBJ2-1	.	.	TRBV15	TGTGCCACCAGCAGTCCATCCCGGGAGCCTTCCTACAATGAGCAGTTCTTC	CATSSPSREPSYNEQFF
TRBJ2-7	few	.	TRBV4-1	TGCGCCAGCAGCCAAGCGGGGTACGAGCAGTACTTC	CASSQAGYEQYF
TRBJ1-1	.	.	TRBV5-1	TGCGCCAGCAGCTTGGATGGGACGGTTACTGAAGCTTTCTTT	CASSLDGTVTEAFF
TRBJ2-1	.	.	TRBV18	TGTGCCAGCTCGGAGAGCGTGGGTGAGCAGTTCTTC	CASSESVGEQFF
TRBJ1-5	.	.	TRBV12-3/TRBV12-4	TGTGCCAGCAGTTTAGGGACATGGAAGCATTTT	CASSLGTWKHF
TRBJ1-2	once	.	TRBV3-1/TRBV3-2	TGTGCCAGCAGCCAATTGCGGAGGGGGACATTCTATGGCTACACCTTC	CASSQLRRGTFYGYTF
TRBJ2-4	.	TRBD2	TRBV7-9	TGTGCCAGCAGCTTCTCTAGCGGGAGTGTCATGGGCAAAAACATTCAGTACTTC	CASSFSSGSVMGKNIQYF